The rows below give T cell receptor beta chains drawn from one sample of a study of regulatory T cells in long-lasting Graves disease. TCRdb fed the multiplex PCR reads into MiXCR, producing one record per CDR3 protein. Of roughly 400,000 distinct CDR3 sequences in the sample, roughly 15% were seen once. This sample also belongs to another study, concerning T cells in Graves' hyperthyroidism and ophthalmopathy.

The input for sequencing was peripheral blood mononuclear cells (PBMCs), taken at new diagnosis, from a patient treated with antithyroid drugs. Receptor source: a young woman with Graves disease. The CDR3 runs from the conserved cysteine through the conserved F or W.

J: TRBJ2-1
V: TRBV6-1
CDR3: CASSPMPTTGTGGLEQFF

J: TRBJ2-7
V: TRBV6-2/TRBV6-3
CDR3: CASRTTGLVNEQYF

J: TRBJ2-1
V: TRBV5-5
CDR3: CASRYGEGEWNEQFF

J: TRBJ2-7
V: TRBV5-1
CDR3: CASSLTGLSQYYEQYF

J: TRBJ2-7
V: TRBV11-2
CDR3: CASSSPRLAGTYEQYF

J: TRBJ2-7
V: TRBV6-1
CDR3: CASSRAAGGLILYEQYF

J: TRBJ1-1
V: TRBV30
CDR3: CAWSVWGTGGNTEAFF

J: TRBJ2-5
V: TRBV12-3/TRBV12-4
CDR3: CASSQGFRGETQYF

J: TRBJ1-5
V: TRBV6-9
CDR3: CASSYPDRAIGALYSNQPQHF

J: TRBJ1-5
V: TRBV18
CDR3: CASSPLGQNQPQHF

J: TRBJ1-2
V: TRBV24-1
CDR3: CATSDEYRVHGYTF

J: TRBJ2-5
V: TRBV11-2
CDR3: CASRPTGRGETQYF

J: TRBJ2-1
V: TRBV4-1
CDR3: CASSLSGGPDNEQFF

J: TRBJ2-4
V: TRBV6-2/TRBV6-3
CDR3: CASSYAQGNIQYF

J: TRBJ1-5
V: TRBV7-9
CDR3: CATGEGHNQPQHF

J: TRBJ1-2
V: TRBV28
CDR3: CASSPSTFNYGYTF

J: TRBJ2-3
V: TRBV6-4
CDR3: CASSFRLANTDTQYF

J: TRBJ1-1
V: TRBV12-3/TRBV12-4
CDR3: CASRPVGGEYTEAFF

J: TRBJ2-5
V: TRBV13
CDR3: CASSPQGRQETQYF

J: TRBJ1-2
V: TRBV7-9
CDR3: CASSPPALYGYTF

J: TRBJ2-5
V: TRBV20-1
CDR3: CSARATSGLQETQYF

J: TRBJ2-1
V: TRBV3-1
CDR3: CASSQGPGVLNEQFF

J: TRBJ1-1
V: TRBV7-2
CDR3: CASSLVGGLQHRWAFF

J: TRBJ1-2
V: TRBV2
CDR3: CASRLTGVDDGYTF

J: TRBJ2-5
V: TRBV20-1
CDR3: CSARDPKTAGETQYF

J: TRBJ2-2
V: TRBV19
CDR3: CASSMDPKGRTGELFF

J: TRBJ2-2
V: TRBV19
CDR3: CASSMEALAYTGELFF

J: TRBJ2-1
V: TRBV3-1
CDR3: CASSPLTSGSILDF

J: TRBJ1-1
V: TRBV24-1
CDR3: CATSDTGKGGTEAFF

J: TRBJ1-2
V: TRBV19
CDR3: CASSHSYGYTF

J: TRBJ2-3
V: TRBV2
CDR3: CASQGARTQYF

J: TRBJ2-1
V: TRBV24-1
CDR3: CAIGTSGTLSYNEQFF

J: TRBJ1-1
V: TRBV10-3
CDR3: CAIRETGVSTEAFF

J: TRBJ2-1
V: TRBV9
CDR3: CASSFGLAADYNEQFF

J: TRBJ2-1
V: TRBV5-1
CDR3: CASSLGGLESNEQFF

J: TRBJ2-1
V: TRBV6-2/TRBV6-3
CDR3: CASTLWDPHNEQFF

J: TRBJ1-2
V: TRBV28
CDR3: CASRGQDFNGYTF

J: TRBJ2-1
V: TRBV29-1
CDR3: CSAEGLAGAGSYNEQFF

J: TRBJ2-1
V: TRBV5-6
CDR3: CASSGLPPNEQFF

J: TRBJ2-7
V: TRBV20-1
CDR3: CSAWDSLSYEQYF

J: TRBJ1-5
V: TRBV7-9
CDR3: CASSMGGAGNQPQHF

J: TRBJ2-7
V: TRBV6-2/TRBV6-3
CDR3: CASKPGQGPYEQYF

J: TRBJ1-6
V: TRBV28
CDR3: CASSVHRVTPLHF

J: TRBJ1-3
V: TRBV7-2
CDR3: CASSSQGPGNGNTIYF

J: TRBJ2-1
V: TRBV9
CDR3: CASSGLANPYNEQFF

J: TRBJ2-1
V: TRBV13
CDR3: CASSSTSGRHNEQFF

J: TRBJ2-1
V: TRBV7-9
CDR3: CASSPGTSGFNEQFF

J: TRBJ2-3
V: TRBV5-1
CDR3: CASSLGRVTDTQYF

J: TRBJ1-5
V: TRBV6-1
CDR3: CASTGPLREAQHF

J: TRBJ2-7
V: TRBV7-2
CDR3: CASSLLLATYEQYF

J: TRBJ2-2
V: TRBV6-1
CDR3: CASSTSGITGELFF

J: TRBJ2-2
V: TRBV14
CDR3: CASSPRLDTGELFF

J: TRBJ2-7
V: TRBV28
CDR3: CASSPGVYEQYF